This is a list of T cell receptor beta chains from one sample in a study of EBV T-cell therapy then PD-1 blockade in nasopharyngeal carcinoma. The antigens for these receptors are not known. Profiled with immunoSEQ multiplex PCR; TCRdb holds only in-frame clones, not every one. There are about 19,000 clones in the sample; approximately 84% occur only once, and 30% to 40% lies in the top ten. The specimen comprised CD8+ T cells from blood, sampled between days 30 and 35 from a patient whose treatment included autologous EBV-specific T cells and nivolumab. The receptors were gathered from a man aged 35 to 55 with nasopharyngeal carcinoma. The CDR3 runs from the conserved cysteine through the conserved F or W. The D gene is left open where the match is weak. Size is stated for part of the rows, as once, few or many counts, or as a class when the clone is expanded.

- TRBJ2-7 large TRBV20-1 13 TGCAGTGCTAGTGGTGTATTACCCTACGAGCAGTACTTC CSASGVLPYEQYF
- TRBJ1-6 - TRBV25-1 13 TGTGCCAGCAGTGACAGCTATAATTCACCCCTCCACTTT CASSDSYNSPLHF
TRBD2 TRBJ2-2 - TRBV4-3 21 TGCGCCAGCAGCCAAGAGCTAGTTCTAGCGGGGGGCCTCGCGAACACCGGGGAGCTGTTTTTT CASSQELVLAGGLANTGELFF
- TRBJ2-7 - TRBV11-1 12 TGTGCCAGCAGCTTAGAAACCTACGAGCAGTACTTC CASSLETYEQYF
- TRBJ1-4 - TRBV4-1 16 TGCGCCAGCAGCCAAGTAATGAGACAGGTTAATGAAAAACTGTTTTTT CASSQVMRQVNEKLFF
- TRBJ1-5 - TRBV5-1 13 TGCGCCAGCAGCTTCGAAGGGGACCAGCCCCAGCATTTT CASSFEGDQPQHF
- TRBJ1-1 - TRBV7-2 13 TGTGCCAGCAGCTCGTCGGGACCCACTGAAGCTTTCTTT CASSSSGPTEAFF
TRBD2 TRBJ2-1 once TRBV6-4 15 TGTGCCAGCAGTTCCAGCGGGGGGGCCGCAGATGAGCAGTTCTTC CASSSSGGAADEQFF
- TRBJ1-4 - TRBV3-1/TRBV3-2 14 TGTGCCAGCAGACCTAGACAGGCCAGAGAAAAACTGTTTTTT CASRPRQAREKLFF
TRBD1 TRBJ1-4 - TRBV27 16 TGTGCCAGCAGTTTTTTGACAGGGGACAAGAATGAAAAACTGTTTTTT CASSFLTGDKNEKLFF
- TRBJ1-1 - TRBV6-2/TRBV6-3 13 TGTGCCAGCACCCCCGCCAAGAACACTGAAGCTTTCTTT CASTPAKNTEAFF
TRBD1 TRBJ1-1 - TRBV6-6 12 TGTGCCAGCAGTCAGGGGGCCGCTGAAGCTTTCTTT CASSQGAAEAFF
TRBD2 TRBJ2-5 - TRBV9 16 TGTGCCAGCAGCGTAGGGACTAGCGGGGACCAAGAGACCCAGTACTTC CASSVGTSGDQETQYF
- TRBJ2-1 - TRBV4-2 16 TGTGCCAGCAGCCAACAACAGGTCAGCTCCTACAATGAGCAGTTCTTC CASSQQQVSSYNEQFF
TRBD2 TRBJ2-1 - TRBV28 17 TGTGCCAGCAGTAAGCCAGGGACTAGCGGGGGCTACAATGAGCAGTTCTTC CASSKPGTSGGYNEQFF
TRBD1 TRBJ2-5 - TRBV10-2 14 TGCGCCAGCAGTGAGCACAGGGGGCGAGAGACCCAGTACTTC CASSEHRGRETQYF
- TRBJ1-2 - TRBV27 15 TGTGCCAGCAGTTTATTTCGGGGGGCGCTTAATGGCTACACCTTC CASSLFRGALNGYTF
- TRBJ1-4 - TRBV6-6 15 TGTGCCAGCAGTCATATCTCCGCAACTAATGAAAAACTGTTTTTT CASSHISATNEKLFF
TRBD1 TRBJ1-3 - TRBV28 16 TGTGCCAGCAGGACCAGGGGGCAGGTCTCTGGAAACACCATATATTTT CASRTRGQVSGNTIYF
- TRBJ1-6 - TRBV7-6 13 TGTGCCAGCAGTCTTGGACCGGGCTCACCCCTCCACTTT CASSLGPGSPLHF
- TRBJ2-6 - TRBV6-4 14 TGTGCCAGCAGTGACTCGACTGGGGCCAACGTCCTGACTTTC CASSDSTGANVLTF
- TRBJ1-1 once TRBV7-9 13 TGTGCCAGCAGCTTAGCGTTAAACACTGAAGCTTTCTTT CASSLALNTEAFF
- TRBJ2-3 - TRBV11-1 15 TGTGCCAGCAGCCAAGGAGAGGGAAGCACAGATACGCAGTATTTT CASSQGEGSTDTQYF
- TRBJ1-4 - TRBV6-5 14 TGTGCCAGCAGTTACTCCCAGGAAAGTGAAAAACTGTTTTTT CASSYSQESEKLFF
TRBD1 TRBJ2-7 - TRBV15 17 TGTGCCACCAGCACCCGGTGGGACAGGGGCCCCCAGAGCGAGCAGTACTTC CATSTRWDRGPQSEQYF
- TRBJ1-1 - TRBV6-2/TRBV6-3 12 TGTGCCAGCAGTTACTTTGGGGTAAGAGCTTTCTTT CASSYFGVRAFF
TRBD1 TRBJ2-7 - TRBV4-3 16 TGCGCCAGCAGCCAAGACGGGACAGGGGGCTCCTACGAGCAGTACTTC CASSQDGTGGSYEQYF
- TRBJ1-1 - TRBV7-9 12 TGTGCCAGCAGCTTAAGTCTTCCTGAAGCTTTCTTT CASSLSLPEAFF
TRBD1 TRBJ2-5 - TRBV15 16 TGTGCCACCAGCAGAGGGACAGGGGTAGGCCAAGAGACCCAGTACTTC CATSRGTGVGQETQYF
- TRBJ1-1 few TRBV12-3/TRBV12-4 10 TGTGCCAGCAGGGGTCTTAGGGCTTTCTTT CASRGLRAFF
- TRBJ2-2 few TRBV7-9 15 TGTGCCAGCAGCCCACTTGGTGAGACCACCGGGGAGCTGTTTTTT CASSPLGETTGELFF
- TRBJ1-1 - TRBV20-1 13 TGCAGTGCTAGTCAGGGGTTGGGAACTGAAGCTTTCTTT CSASQGLGTEAFF
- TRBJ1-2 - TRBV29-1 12 TGCAGCGTTGAAGATCGAGTCTATGGCTACACCTTC CSVEDRVYGYTF
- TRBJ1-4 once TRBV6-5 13 TGTGCCAGCAGTTACTCGACGGGGGAAAAACTGTTTTTT CASSYSTGEKLFF
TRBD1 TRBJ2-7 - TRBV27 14 TGTGCCAGCAGTACCGCCGGGACAGGCTACGAGCAGTACTTC CASSTAGTGYEQYF
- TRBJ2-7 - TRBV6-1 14 TGTGCCAGCAGTGAAGGTATGGAGACGGGGGAGCAGTACTTC CASSEGMETGEQYF
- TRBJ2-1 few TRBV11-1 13 TGTGCCAGCAGCTACGACGGGGGAACTGAGCAGTTCTTC CASSYDGGTEQFF
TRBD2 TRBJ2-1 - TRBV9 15 TGTGCCAGCAGCGTAGCTAGCGGCGCCTACAATGAGCAGTTCTTC CASSVASGAYNEQFF
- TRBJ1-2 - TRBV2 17 TGTGCCAGCAGTTTAACCACGAGGGCGATGAGTTGGCATGGCTACACCTTC CASSLTTRAMSWHGYTF
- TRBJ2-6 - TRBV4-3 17 TGCGCCAGCAGCGAGACAGACAGTAGCTCTGGGGCCAACGTCCTGACTTTC CASSETDSSSGANVLTF
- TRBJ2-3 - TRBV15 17 TGTGCCACCAGCAGAGATGGGGGCAGGGGCTTTCAAGATACGCAGTATTTT CATSRDGGRGFQDTQYF
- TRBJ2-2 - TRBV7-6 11 TGTGCCAGCAGCATCACCGGGGAGCTGTTTTTT CASSITGELFF